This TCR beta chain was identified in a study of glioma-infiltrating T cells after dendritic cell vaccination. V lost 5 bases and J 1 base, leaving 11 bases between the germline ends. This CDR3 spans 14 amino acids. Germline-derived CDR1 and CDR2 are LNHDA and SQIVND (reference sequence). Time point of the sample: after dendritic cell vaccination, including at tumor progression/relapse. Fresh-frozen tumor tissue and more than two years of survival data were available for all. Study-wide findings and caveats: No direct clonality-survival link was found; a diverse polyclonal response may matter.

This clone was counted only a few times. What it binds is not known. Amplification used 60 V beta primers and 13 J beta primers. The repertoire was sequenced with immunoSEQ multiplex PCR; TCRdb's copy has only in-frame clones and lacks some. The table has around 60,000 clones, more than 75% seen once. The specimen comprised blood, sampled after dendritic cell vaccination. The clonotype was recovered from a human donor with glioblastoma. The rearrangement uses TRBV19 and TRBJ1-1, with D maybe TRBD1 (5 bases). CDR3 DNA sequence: TGTGCCAGTAGTGTCGGGGGGTGGAACACTGAAGCTTTCTTT. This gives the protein CASSVGGWNTEAFF.